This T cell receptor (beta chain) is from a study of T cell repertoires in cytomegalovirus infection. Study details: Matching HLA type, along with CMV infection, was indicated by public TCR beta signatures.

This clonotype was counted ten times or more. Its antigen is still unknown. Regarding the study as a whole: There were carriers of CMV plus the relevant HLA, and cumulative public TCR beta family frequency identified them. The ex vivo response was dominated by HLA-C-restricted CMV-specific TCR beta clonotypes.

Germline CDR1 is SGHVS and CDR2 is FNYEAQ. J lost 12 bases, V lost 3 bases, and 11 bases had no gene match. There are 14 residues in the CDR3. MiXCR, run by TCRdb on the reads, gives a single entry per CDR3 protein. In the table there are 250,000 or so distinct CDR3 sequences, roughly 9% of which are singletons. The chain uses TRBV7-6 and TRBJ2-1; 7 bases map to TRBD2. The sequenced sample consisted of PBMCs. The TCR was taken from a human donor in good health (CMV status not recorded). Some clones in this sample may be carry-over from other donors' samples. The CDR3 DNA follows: TGTGCCAGCAGCTTGGGGACCAGCCCGGGAGGGCAGTTCTTC. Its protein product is CASSLGTSPGGQFF.